These 3 T cell receptor beta chains were all obtained from the same sample, sequenced in a study of OX40 agonist ivuxolimab in advanced cancers. The assay was immunoSEQ multiplex PCR, and TCRdb's table has in-frame clones only and misses some. Among tens of thousands of clones listed, 70% to 90% were seen once. Source: CD4+ or CD8+ T cells sorted from blood, taken in a trial of the OX40 agonist ivuxolimab. All receptors come from an adult with an advanced solid tumor such as melanoma, head and neck, liver or kidney cancer.

This clone has a handful of counts. This rearrangement joins TRBV27 to TRBJ1-5; D call uncertain. The germline V gene has CDR1 MNHEY and CDR2 SMNVEV (reference sequence). V dropped 6 bases and J dropped 1 base, with 10 bases sitting between them. The CDR3 length is 14 residues. The CDR3 protein is CASRRDISNQPQHF. For the CDR3, the DNA is TGTGCCAGCAGACGTGACATAAGCAATCAGCCCCAGCATTTT.

CDR3: CASSSYGGVGTGELFF. The DNA for the CDR3 is TGTGCCAGCAGTTCTTACGGGGGCGTCGGCACCGGGGAGCTGTTTTTT. The chain carries TRBV6-6 and TRBJ2-2; possibly TRBD1 or TRBD2 for D (6 bases each). This CDR3 has 16 amino acids. Germline values: CDR1 MNHNY, CDR2 SVGAGI (reference sequence). V lost 4 bases to trimming and J lost 4 bases, with 16 bases between them.

The J gene is TRBJ2-1, the V gene TRBV29-1, with 11 bases matching TRBD2. J was trimmed by 7 bases and V by 4 bases; bases with no gene match: 3. The germline gives CDR1 SQVTM, CDR2 ANQGSEA. CDR3 length: 13 amino acids. The DNA of the CDR3 is TGCAGCGTTGTAGCGGGGGGGCCAAATGAGCAGTTCTTC. It codes for CSVVAGGPNEQFF.